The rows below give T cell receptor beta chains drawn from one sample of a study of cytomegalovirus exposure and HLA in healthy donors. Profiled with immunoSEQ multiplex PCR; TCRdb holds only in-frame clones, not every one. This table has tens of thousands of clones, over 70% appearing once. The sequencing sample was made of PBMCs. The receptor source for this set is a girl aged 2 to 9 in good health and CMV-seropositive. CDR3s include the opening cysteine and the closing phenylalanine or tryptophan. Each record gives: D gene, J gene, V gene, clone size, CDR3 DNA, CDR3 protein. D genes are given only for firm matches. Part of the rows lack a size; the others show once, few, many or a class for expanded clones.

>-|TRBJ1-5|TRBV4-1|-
TGCGCCAGCAGCCAAGATAGTTACAGGGTCAGCAATCAGCCCCAGCATTTT
CASSQDSYRVSNQPQHF
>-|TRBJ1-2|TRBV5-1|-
TGCGCCAGCAGCTTGGGCTCGGCCGTAATTGGAGATGGCTACACCTTC
CASSLGSAVIGDGYTF
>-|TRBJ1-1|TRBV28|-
TGTGCCAGCAGCAAACTGGGACTCCCCGAGAACACTGAAGCTTTCTTT
CASSKLGLPENTEAFF
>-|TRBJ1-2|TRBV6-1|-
TGTGCCAGCAGTGGGGGGACTTGGGGGTTATACTACACCTTC
CASSGGTWGLYYTF
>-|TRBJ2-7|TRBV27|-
TGTGCCAGCTCCGGGACGGAGGGCTCCTACGAGCAGTACTTC
CASSGTEGSYEQYF
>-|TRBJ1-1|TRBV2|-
TGTGCCAGCAGTGCCCAGGGGAACACTGAAGCTTTCTTT
CASSAQGNTEAFF
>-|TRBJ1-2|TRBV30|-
TGTGCCTGGAGTTCCATTAAACATGTTTCTAACTATGGCTACACCTTC
CAWSSIKHVSNYGYTF
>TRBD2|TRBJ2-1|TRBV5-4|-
TGTGCCAGCTCCCCGACTAGCACCTACAATGAGCAGTTCTTC
CASSPTSTYNEQFF
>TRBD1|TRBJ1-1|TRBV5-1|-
TGCGCCAGCAGCCGGGACAGGGGGCCAAGAGGAACTGAAGCTTTCTTT
CASSRDRGPRGTEAFF
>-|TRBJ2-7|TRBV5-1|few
TGCGCCAGCAGCTTGGCCACAGGATACGAGCAGTACTTC
CASSLATGYEQYF
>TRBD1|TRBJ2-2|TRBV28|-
TGTGCCAGCCGACCCGGAGGGGACAGGGGAACCGGGGAGCTGTTTTTT
CASRPGGDRGTGELFF
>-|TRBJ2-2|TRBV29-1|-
TGCAGCGCCAACAGGGCTGCGAACACCGGGGAGCTGTTTTTT
CSANRAANTGELFF
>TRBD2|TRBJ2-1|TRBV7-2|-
TGTGCCAGCAGCTTAGGAGGCGGGAGAGCCATCAATGAGCAGTTCTTC
CASSLGGGRAINEQFF
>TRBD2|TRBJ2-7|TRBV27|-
TGTGCCAGCAGTTTAGGAGCGGGGACCTCCTACGAGCAGTACTTC
CASSLGAGTSYEQYF
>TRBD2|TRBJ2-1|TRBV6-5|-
TGTGCCAGCAGGACTAGCGGGAGAAATGAGCAGTTCTTC
CASRTSGRNEQFF
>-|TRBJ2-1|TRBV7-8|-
TGTGCCAGCAGCTTTGCCGGGGGAGATGAGCAGTTCTTC
CASSFAGGDEQFF
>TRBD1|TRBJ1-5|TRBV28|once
TGTGCCAGCAGGGCAGGGGGCACAGAGCCCCAGCATTTT
CASRAGGTEPQHF
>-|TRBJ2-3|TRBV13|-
TGTGCCAGCAGCTTGGCCCCTGATACGCAGTATTTT
CASSLAPDTQYF
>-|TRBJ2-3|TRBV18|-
TGTGCCAGCTCACGACTGGGACTTGGGGATACGCAGTATTTT
CASSRLGLGDTQYF
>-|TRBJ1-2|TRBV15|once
TGTGCCACCAGCAGAGATCGCACGGACTATGGCTACACCTTC
CATSRDRTDYGYTF
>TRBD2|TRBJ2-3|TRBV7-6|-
TGTGCCAGCAGCCTCTCCCTAGCGGGAGGGCCCCCCCAGTATTTT
CASSLSLAGGPPQYF
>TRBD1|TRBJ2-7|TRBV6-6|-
TGTGCCACCACCCGGGACAGGGGCACCTACGAGCAGTACTTC
CATTRDRGTYEQYF
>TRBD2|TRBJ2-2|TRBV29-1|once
TGCAGCGTTCCTCCTAGCGGGCGCACCGGGGAGCTGTTTTTT
CSVPPSGRTGELFF
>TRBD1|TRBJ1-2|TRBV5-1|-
TGCGCCTCGAGCCCTACCCCGGGGACAGAAGACTATGGCTACACCTTC
CASSPTPGTEDYGYTF
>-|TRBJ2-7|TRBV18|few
TGTGCCAGCTCACTTGCGAGAGCGAACAACTACGAGCAGTACTTC
CASSLARANNYEQYF
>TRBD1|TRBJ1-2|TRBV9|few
TGTGCCAGCAGCGGACAGGGGCTATACGGCTACACCTTC
CASSGQGLYGYTF
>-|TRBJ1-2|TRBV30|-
TGTGCCTGGAGTGTACTGGAGCCAGGGGGCTACACCTTC
CAWSVLEPGGYTF
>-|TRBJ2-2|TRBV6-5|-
TGTGCCAGCAGTTACGGGCAGGGGAACACCGGGGAGCTGTTTTTT
CASSYGQGNTGELFF
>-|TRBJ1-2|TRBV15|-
TGTGCCACCAGCAGAGAATGGGGCGACTATGGCTACACCTTC
CATSREWGDYGYTF
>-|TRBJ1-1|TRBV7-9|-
TGTGCCAGCAGCTTACATTTGGGGCAGCGGGCGAACACTGAAGCTTTCTTT
CASSLHLGQRANTEAFF
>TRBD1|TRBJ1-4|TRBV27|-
TGTGCCAGCAGCCGATTGGGACAGAGTGGAGGTCTAAAACTGTTTTTT
CASSRLGQSGGLKLFF
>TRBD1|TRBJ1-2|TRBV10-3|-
TGTGCCATCAGCTTGGACAGGGACCATGGCTACACCTTC
CAISLDRDHGYTF
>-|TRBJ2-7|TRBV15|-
TGTGCCACCAGCAGAGATGCCGGGGTGACCTACGAGCAGTACTTC
CATSRDAGVTYEQYF
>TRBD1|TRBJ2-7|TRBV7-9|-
TGTGCCAGCAGCTCGAGGGCAGGGGGTTCGGACGAGCAGTACTTC
CASSSRAGGSDEQYF
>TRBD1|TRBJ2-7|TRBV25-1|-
TGTGCCAGCAGTGACCCCGGGCAGGGGGCGTACGAGCAGTACTTC
CASSDPGQGAYEQYF
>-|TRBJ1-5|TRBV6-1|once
TGTGCCAGCAGTATTGGTGGTTCAGGGCGGCAGCCCCAGCATTTT
CASSIGGSGRQPQHF
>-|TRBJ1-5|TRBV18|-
TGTGCCAGCTCAGCGACAAATAGCAATCAGCCCCAGCATTTT
CASSATNSNQPQHF
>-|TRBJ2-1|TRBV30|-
TGTGCCTGGAGTGTACTCGCTAGCTCTAATGAGCAGTTCTTC
CAWSVLASSNEQFF
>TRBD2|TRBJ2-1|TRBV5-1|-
TGCGCCAGCAGCTTGTTTACTAGCGGAAGCTCCTACAATGAGCAGTTCTTC
CASSLFTSGSSYNEQFF
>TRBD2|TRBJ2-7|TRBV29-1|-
TGCAGCGTTTCCCTGGGGGGGAAGCCCTACGAGCAGTACTTC
CSVSLGGKPYEQYF
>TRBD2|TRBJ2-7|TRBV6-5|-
TGTGCCAGCAGATATACCGGGACTAGAGGGTACGAGCAGTACTTC
CASRYTGTRGYEQYF
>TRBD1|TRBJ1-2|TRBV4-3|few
TGCGCCAGCAGCCATTTGACAGGGGGCTGGGGCTATGGCTACACCTTC
CASSHLTGGWGYGYTF
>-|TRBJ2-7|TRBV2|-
TGTGCCAGCAACTTGGGACAGGCCGGGGGGGAGCAGTACTTC
CASNLGQAGGEQYF
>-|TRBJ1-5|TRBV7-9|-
TGTGCCAGCAGCTTAGTGGCAGATCGGCCCCAGCATTTT
CASSLVADRPQHF
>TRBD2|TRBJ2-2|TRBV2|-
TGTGCCAGCCGGTTCAGCGGGAGTAACACCGGGGAGCTGTTTTTT
CASRFSGSNTGELFF
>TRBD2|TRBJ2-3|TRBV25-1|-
TGTGCCAGCGCCTCGACTAGCGGAAGCACAGATACGCAGTATTTT
CASASTSGSTDTQYF
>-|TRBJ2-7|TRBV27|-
TGTGCCAGCAGTTTAGACGGGTTTGGGTACGAGCAGTACTTC
CASSLDGFGYEQYF
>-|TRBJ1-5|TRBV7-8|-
TGTGCCAGCAGCTACCAGGGGTATAGCAATCAGCCCCAGCATTTT
CASSYQGYSNQPQHF
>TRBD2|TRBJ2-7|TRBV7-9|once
TGTGCCAGCAGCTTTTACACTAGCGGGGGATTTTCCTACGAGCAGTACTTC
CASSFYTSGGFSYEQYF
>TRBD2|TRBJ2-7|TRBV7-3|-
TGTGCCAGCAGCCTGGGAGGGCGCTGGGACGAGCAGTACTTC
CASSLGGRWDEQYF
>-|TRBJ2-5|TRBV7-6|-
TGTGCCAGCAGCTTACAGGGGGGAGTGGAGACCCAGTACTTC
CASSLQGGVETQYF
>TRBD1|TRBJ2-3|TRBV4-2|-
TGTGCCAGCAGCCAAGAAGGACCGGGACAGTTGAATTTT
CASSQEGPGQLNF
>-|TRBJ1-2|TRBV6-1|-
TGTGCCAGCAGTGAACCGACCTCGACAGGACAATATGGCTACACCTTC
CASSEPTSTGQYGYTF
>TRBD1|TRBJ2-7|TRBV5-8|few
TGTGCCAGCAGCTACAGGGGTCCCTACGAGCAGTACTTC
CASSYRGPYEQYF
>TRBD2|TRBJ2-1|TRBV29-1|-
TGCAGCGTTGGGGCTAGCGGGGATTACAATGAGCAGTTCTTC
CSVGASGDYNEQFF
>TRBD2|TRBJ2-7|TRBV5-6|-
TGTGCCAGCAGCTTGTCGGCGGGAGTAGGTCTCGAGCAGTACTTC
CASSLSAGVGLEQYF
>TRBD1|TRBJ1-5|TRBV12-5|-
TGTGCTAGTGGTTTGACAGGGGGGGGGAATCAGCCCCAGCATTTT
CASGLTGGGNQPQHF
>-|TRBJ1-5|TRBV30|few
TGTGCCTGGGGGTCAGGGGATCGTCAGCCCCAGCATTTT
CAWGSGDRQPQHF
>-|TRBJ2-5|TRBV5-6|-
TGTGCCAGCAGCTTTCTGAGCGGCAGTCAAGAGACCCAGTACTTC
CASSFLSGSQETQYF